This TCR beta chain was obtained from a study of technical replicates of blood from several donors. The CDR3 consists of 14 residues. Trimming cost V 5 bases and J 3 bases; bases outside gene matches: 4. The germline V gene has CDR1 ENHRY and CDR2 SYGVKD. This table comes from immunoSEQ multiplex PCR, and its TCRdb copy is limited to in-frame clones, with some not included. The sample yields 70,000 or so clones, around 91% seen once. This clonotype originated in a human donor in good health. Some clones in this sample may be carry-over from other donors' samples. The source material was T cells isolated from PBMCs. This chain joins TRBV10-3 and TRBJ2-7, with 10 bases matching TRBD1. CDR3 sequence (DNA): TGTGCCATCAGTACAGGGGACAGGGGCTACGAGCAGTACTTC. Amino acid sequence: CAISTGDRGYEQYF.